Listed here are 14 T cell receptor beta chains from one sample, sequenced in a study of T cells in women clearing cervical HPV infection. The method was immunoSEQ multiplex PCR; TCRdb's version includes in-frame clones alone and lacks a portion of them. The sample is made up of roughly 31,000 clones, and the top ten hold roughly 7% of it. Material: blood buffy coat. The receptor set was obtained from a woman between 18 and 75 years old with a cervical HPV16 infection that either progressed to CIN3+ or cleared (not recorded which).

On this clone itself: The CDR3 is cut off 3 residues early in the read; its end comes from the germline J gene. This chain uses TRBV10-3 with TRBJ2-1; a possible D gene is TRBD2 (5 bases). V lost 10 bases and J 0 bases, leaving 13 bases between the germline ends. Germline V CDR1 and CDR2: ENHRY, SYGVKD. The CDR3 consists of 14 residues. The DNA read from the CDR3 is TGTGCCACTGCGGGTGGTAGCTCCTACAATGAG. It specifies CATAGGSSYNE. The CDR3, in full, reads CATAGGSSYNEQFF.

As for this clone: The DNA ends 3 residues before the CDR3 does, and the rest of the CDR3 is filled in from the germline J gene. V is TRBV20-1 and J is TRBJ2-7; TRBD2 is a possible D gene (6 bases). V lost 0 bases and J lost 2, with 14 bases in between. The V gene's germline CDR1 is DFQATT and CDR2 SNEGSKA (reference sequence). The CDR3 loop spans 15 amino acids. CDR3: CSAREGGAAAYEQYF. CDR3 bases read: TGCAGTGCTAGAGAGGGAGGAGCGGCGGCCTACGAG.

Details on this clone: Coverage ceases 3 residues before the CDR3 finishes, and the germline J gene fills in the end. The rearrangement links TRBV7-8 to TRBJ1-2, with D hard to call. This CDR3 has 14 residues. CDR1 and CDR2 from the germline V gene are SGHVS and FQNEAQ. The ends were cut back, 3 bases at V and 3 bases at J, with 11 bases in the middle. CDR3 bases read: TGTGCCAGCAGCTTGCAAACACTACACTATGGC. Amino acid sequence: CASSLQTLHYG. The entire CDR3 protein reads CASSLQTLHYGYTF.

As to this clone: The missing CDR3 end, 3 residues past where the read stops, is filled in from the germline J gene. The chain is built from TRBV2 and TRBJ2-2; D may be TRBD1 or TRBD2 (6 bases each). Germline V gene lookup returns CDR1 SNHLY and CDR2 FYNNEI. The CDR3 is 15 amino acids. The CDR3 spells CASSQQGGYNEKLFF. The covered CDR3 bases are TGTGCCAGCAGTCAACAGGGAGGTTACAATGAAAAG.

The chain's CDR3 is CASSGSSGGWDTQYF. CDR3 DNA (partial): TGTGCCAGTAGTGGGTCTAGCGGGGGTTGGGATACG. The genes are TRBV19 and TRBJ2-3, with 10 bases identical to TRBD2. The read halts 3 residues ahead of the CDR3 end, with the missing end drawn from the germline J gene. The CDR3 length is 15 residues. From germline, CDR1 is LNHDA and CDR2 SQIVND (reference sequence). The trim removed 5 bases at V and 6 bases at J, leaving 8 bases unmatched.

Concerning this clone itself: Read sequence stops 3 residues before the CDR3 end, and the germline J gene provides the missing end. The chain is built from TRBV30 and TRBJ1-2; TRBD1 matches 8 bases. The CDR3 loop spans 14 amino acids. Germline-derived CDR1 and CDR2 are GTSNPN and SVGIG (reference sequence). The CDR3: CAWSSGTGFWGYTF. The sequenced CDR3 bases are TGTGCCTGGAGTTCCGGGACAGGCTTTTGGGGC.

The sequenced part of the CDR3 DNA is TGTGCCAGCAGCCGGGGGGGGCCTCAAGAGACC. This codes for CASSRGGPQET. The CDR3 in full is CASSRGGPQETQYF. V is TRBV7-3 and J is TRBJ2-5; 8 nucleotides agree with TRBD2. The read is 3 residues too short to cover the CDR3 end, so that end is filled in from the germline J gene. This CDR3 region has 14 residues. The germline V gene has CDR1 SGHTA and CDR2 FQGTGA. The V segment lost 5 bases and the J segment 2 bases; nucleotides outside the gene matches: 4.

On this clone: The read halts 3 residues ahead of the CDR3 end, with the missing end drawn from the germline J gene. The chain is built from TRBV5-4 and TRBJ2-7; D is possibly TRBD1 (6 bases). The V end was cut by 3 bases, the J end by 6 bases, with 16 bases between. The CDR3 loop spans 14 amino acids. CDR1 SGHNT and CDR2 YYREEE come from the germline V gene (reference sequence). This CDR3 reads CASSSTGLGREQYF. CDR3 bases read: TGTGCCAGCAGCTCGACAGGTCTGGGTCGCGAG.

To note about this clone: The sequenced fragment ends 3 residues before the CDR3 boundary, so the rest is inferred from the germline J gene. This chain uses TRBV20-1 with TRBJ1-4; 7 nucleotides agree with TRBD1. The germline V gene has CDR1 DFQATT and CDR2 SNEGSKA (reference sequence). The V and J ends lost 4 bases and 1 base, in that order; junction bases with no gene match: 0. The CDR3 runs to 13 residues. The CDR3 DNA, read in part, is TGCAGTGCTACAGGGGGAACTAATGAAAAA. Its protein is CSATGGTNEK. The CDR3 in its entirety is CSATGGTNEKLFF.

In regard to this clone: The read ends 3 residues shy of where the CDR3 ends; the end is completed using the germline J gene. The chain employs TRBV18 and TRBJ1-4, with 7 bases lining up with TRBD1. The trim removed 3 bases at V and 8 bases at J, leaving 12 bases unmatched. This CDR3 is 16 amino acids long. The germline V gene has CDR1 KGHSH and CDR2 LQKENI. The CDR3 bases that were read are TGTGCCAGCTCACCTGGGACAGCCGAAAGAGGAGAAAAA. It is translated as CASSPGTAERGEK. The entire CDR3 reads CASSPGTAERGEKLFF.

With respect to this clone: Read coverage stops 3 residues before the CDR3 terminus; the germline J gene supplies the remainder. The genes are TRBV5-1 and TRBJ2-2; 11 nucleotides align to TRBD1. CDR3 length: 16 residues. After removal of 4 bases from V and 5 bases from J, the junction contained 7 bases not matched to a gene. CDR1 and CDR2 from the germline V gene are SGHRS and YFSETQ. CDR3 DNA, as far as it was read: TGCGCCAGCAGCCCAAGGACAGGGGGCGAAACCGGGGAG. Its translation: CASSPRTGGETGE. In full, the CDR3 reads CASSPRTGGETGELFF.

To note about this clone: The CDR3 is cut off 3 residues early in the read; its end comes from the germline J gene. The chain is built from TRBV7-8 and TRBJ2-7, with TRBD2 identical over 7 bases. CDR1 and CDR2 from the germline V gene are SGHVS and FQNEAQ. The length of the CDR3 is 17 residues. V shed 1 base and J 0 bases; nucleotides not matched to a gene: 9. CDR3 region: CASSLVLGLKSSYEQYF. The sequenced CDR3 bases are TGTGCCAGCAGCTTAGTTCTGGGACTAAAAAGCTCCTACGAG. The full variable domain, rest sourced from reference TRBV7-8 and TRBJ2-7, is GAGVSQSPRYKVAKRGQDVALRCDPISGHVSLFWYQQALGQGPEFLTYFQNEAQLDKSGLPSDRFFAERPEGSVSTLKIQRTQQEDSAVYLCASSLVLGLKSSYEQYFGPGTRLTVT.

Note on this clone: The read finishes 3 residues shy of the CDR3 end, and the germline J gene is used to complete it. The chain carries TRBV19 and TRBJ1-5; the D is unclear. The CDR3 spans 13 residues. V shed 5 bases and J shed 5 bases, with 10 bases lying between them. Looked up from germline, CDR1 is LNHDA and CDR2 is SQIVND (reference sequence). The CDR3 loop reads CASSLQVDQPQHF. CDR3 bases read: TGTGCCAGTAGTCTTCAGGTGGATCAGCCC. Full variable domain (remainder filled in from reference TRBV19 and TRBJ1-5): DGGITQSPKYLFRKEGQNVTLSCEQNLNHDAMYWYRQDPGQGLRLIYYSQIVNDFQKGDIAEGYSVSREKKESFPLTVTSAQKNPTAFYLCASSLQVDQPQHFGDGTRLSIL.

As for this clone: The read comes to an end 3 residues before the CDR3 does, leaving the germline J gene to fill in the end. V gene TRBV10-2 combines with J gene TRBJ2-3; no clear D gene. Per germline, CDR1 WSHSY and CDR2 SAAADI. CDR3 length: 14 residues. The germline V and J ends were trimmed by 3 bases and 2 bases, with 9 bases remaining between them. CDR3 DNA, as far as it was read: TGCGCCAGCAGTGAAAGCGTTGACACAGATACG. Translation: CASSESVDTDT. The full CDR3 is CASSESVDTDTQYF.